This TCR beta chain derives from a study of blood T cells in healthy people across ages. Broader study findings: It was the long-lived donors that had more naive CD4+ cells and higher diversity than aged donors.

CDR3 length: 12 residues. Trimming took off 3 bases at V and 4 bases at J, with 9 bases between the two ends. Germline CDR1 reads SQVTM; CDR2 reads ANQGSEA. There were healthy Caucasian individuals from Russia, aged about 6 to 95, serving as donors. This clonotype was seen at least ten times. Its antigen is undetermined. Using a J-beta primer mix together with a sample-barcoded 5' primer, a second PCR was run for 7 to 11 cycles. A tag from a template-switch adaptor with 12 random nucleotides marked each cDNA molecule. Each CDR3 protein is one row after TCRdb ran MiXCR on the 5' RACE reads. The sample includes over 950,000 distinct CDR3 sequences, 51% seen only once; the top ten take about a fifth.

The clonotype originates from a woman in her sixties or seventies in good health. This chain links TRBV29-1 with TRBJ2-5, with D possibly matching TRBD2 (6 bases). Sequencing was performed on blood. CDR3 in amino acids: CSVEEGSETQYF. CDR3 nucleotide sequence: TGCAGCGTTGAGGAGGGGTCAGAGACCCAGTACTTC.